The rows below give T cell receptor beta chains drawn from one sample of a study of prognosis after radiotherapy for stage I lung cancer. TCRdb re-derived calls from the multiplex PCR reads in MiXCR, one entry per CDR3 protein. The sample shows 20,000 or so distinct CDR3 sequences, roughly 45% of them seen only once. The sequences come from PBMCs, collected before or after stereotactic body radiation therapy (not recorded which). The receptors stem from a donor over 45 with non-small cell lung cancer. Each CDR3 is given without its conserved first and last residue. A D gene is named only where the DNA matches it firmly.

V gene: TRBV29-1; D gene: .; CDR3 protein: SVESGAGGYGYT
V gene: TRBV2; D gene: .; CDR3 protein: ASSLGTARF
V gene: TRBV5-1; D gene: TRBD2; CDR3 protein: ASSFGGGPEF
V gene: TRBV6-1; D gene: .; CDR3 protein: ASSETEDYGYT
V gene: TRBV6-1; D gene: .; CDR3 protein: ASRLHGAGDTQH
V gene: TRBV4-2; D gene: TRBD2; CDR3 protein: ASSQVSVAGVGETQY
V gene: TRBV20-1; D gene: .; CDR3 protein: SARDVAGTTINYGYT
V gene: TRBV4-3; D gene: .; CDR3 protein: ASSQGYLGGYEQY
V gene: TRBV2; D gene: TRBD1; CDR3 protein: ASSQQGPTSYGYT
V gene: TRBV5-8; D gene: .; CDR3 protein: ASSFSGGSNEKLF
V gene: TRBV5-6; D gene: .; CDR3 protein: ASSLGASYEQY
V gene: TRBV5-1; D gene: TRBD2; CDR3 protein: ASSFDPGGGTGELF
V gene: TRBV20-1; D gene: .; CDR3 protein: SAPSGDTDTQY
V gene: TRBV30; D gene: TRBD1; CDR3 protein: AWSRDRQETQY
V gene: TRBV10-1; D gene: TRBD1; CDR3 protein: ASRVSGGNGSSYNEQF
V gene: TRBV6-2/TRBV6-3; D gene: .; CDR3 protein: ASSESGALAGELF
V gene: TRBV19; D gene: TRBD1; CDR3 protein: ASSPTGTGGSEQY
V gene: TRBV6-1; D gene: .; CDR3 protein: ASGNSVGAGEHY
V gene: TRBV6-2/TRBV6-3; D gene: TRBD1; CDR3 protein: ASKAGTGGTLGYGYT
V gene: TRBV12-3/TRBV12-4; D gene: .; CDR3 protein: AISSLAGGTDTQY
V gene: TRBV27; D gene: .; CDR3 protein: ASSSYRVGEAF
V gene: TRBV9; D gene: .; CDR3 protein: ASSVVGGGEQY
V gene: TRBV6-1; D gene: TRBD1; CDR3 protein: ASILDRGSYEQY
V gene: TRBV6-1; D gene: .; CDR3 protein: ASRPPRAGANVLT
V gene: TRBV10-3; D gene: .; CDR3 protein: AISASGTATNEKLF
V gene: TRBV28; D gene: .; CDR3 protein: ASSRDTGNQPQH
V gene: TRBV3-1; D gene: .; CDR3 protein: ASSQGRGRETQY
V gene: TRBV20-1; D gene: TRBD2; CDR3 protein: SVPSGRDPEQY
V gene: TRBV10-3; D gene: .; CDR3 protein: ATSQMGLDEQY
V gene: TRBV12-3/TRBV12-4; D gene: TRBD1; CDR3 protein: ASSPAGGPNEKLF
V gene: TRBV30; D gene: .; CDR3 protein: AWRAPGLNYGYT
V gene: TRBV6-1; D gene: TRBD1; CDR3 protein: ASSTGDGTEAF
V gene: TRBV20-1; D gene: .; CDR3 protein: SARYGQETQY
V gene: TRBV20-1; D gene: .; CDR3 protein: SARDGAGGMGNQPQH
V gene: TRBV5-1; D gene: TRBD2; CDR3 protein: ASSPGGIQGGEQY
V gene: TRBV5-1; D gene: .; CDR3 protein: ASREPGANYGYT
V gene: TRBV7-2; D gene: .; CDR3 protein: ASSLSQSCEQY
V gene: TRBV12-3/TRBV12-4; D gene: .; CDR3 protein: ASIPNSRVRTEAF
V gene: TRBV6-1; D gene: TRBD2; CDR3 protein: ASSGTSGGPLSYNEQF
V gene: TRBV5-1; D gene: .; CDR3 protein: ASSFAGIGRY
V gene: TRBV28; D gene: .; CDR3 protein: ASSSGHGYDQY
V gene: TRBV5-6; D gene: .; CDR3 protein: ASSLWGQYEQY
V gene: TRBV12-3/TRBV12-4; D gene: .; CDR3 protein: ASSRNPIYGNTIY
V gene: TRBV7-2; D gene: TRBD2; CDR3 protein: ASSLWGLAISGELF
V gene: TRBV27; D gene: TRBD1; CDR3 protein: ASTPGTGIYNEQF
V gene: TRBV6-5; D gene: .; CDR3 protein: ASSYKPRGRGADTQY